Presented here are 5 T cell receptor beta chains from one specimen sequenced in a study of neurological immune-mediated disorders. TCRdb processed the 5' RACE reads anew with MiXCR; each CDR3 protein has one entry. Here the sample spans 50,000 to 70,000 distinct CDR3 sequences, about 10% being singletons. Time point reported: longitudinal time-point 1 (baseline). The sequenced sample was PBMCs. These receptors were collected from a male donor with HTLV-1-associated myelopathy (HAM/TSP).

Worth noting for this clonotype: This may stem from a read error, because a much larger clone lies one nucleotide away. The CDR3 sequence: CASSYCGGSTEAFF. CDR3 in DNA: TGTGCCAGCAGCTATTGTGGGGGCAGCACTGAAGCTTTCTTT. The genes are TRBV7-2 and TRBJ1-1; a possible D gene is TRBD1 (6 bases). Between the trimmed V and J ends, which lost 4 bases and 4 bases, there was a span of 13 bases. Germline CDR1 reads SGHTA; CDR2 reads FQGNSA. The CDR3 length is 14 residues.

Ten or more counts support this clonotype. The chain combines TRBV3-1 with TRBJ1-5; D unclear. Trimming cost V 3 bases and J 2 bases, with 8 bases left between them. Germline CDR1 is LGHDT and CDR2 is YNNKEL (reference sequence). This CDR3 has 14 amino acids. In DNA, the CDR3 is TGTGCCAGCAGCCAGGGGTCGGGCAATCAGCCCCAGCATTTT. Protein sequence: CASSQGSGNQPQHF. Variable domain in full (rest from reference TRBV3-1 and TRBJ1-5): DTAVSQTPKYLVTQMGNDKSIKCEQNLGHDTMYWYKQDSKKFLKIMFSYNNKELIINETVPNRFSPKSPDKAHLNLHINSLELGDSAVYFCASSQGSGNQPQHFGDGTRLSIL.

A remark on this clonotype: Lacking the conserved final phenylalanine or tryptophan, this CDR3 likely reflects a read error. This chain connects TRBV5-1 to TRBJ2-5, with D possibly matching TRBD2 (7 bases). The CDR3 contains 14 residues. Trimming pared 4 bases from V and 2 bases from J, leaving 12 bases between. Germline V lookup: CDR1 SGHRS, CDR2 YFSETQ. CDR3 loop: CASSVQGGQETQYS. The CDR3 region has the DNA TGCGCCAGCAGCGTACAGGGAGGGCAAGAGACCCAGTACTCC.

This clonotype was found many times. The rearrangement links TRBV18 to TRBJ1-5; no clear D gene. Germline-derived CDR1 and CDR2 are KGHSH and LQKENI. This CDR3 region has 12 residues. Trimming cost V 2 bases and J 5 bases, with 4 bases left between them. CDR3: CASSPGDQPQHF. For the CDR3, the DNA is TGTGCCAGCTCACCAGGAGATCAGCCCCAGCATTTT.

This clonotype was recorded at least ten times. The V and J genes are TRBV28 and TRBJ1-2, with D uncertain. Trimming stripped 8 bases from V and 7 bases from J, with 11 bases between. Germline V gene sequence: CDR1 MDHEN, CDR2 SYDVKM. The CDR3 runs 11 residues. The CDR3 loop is CASRKSSGYTF. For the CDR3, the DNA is TGTGCCAGCCGAAAGAGTTCTGGCTACACCTTC.